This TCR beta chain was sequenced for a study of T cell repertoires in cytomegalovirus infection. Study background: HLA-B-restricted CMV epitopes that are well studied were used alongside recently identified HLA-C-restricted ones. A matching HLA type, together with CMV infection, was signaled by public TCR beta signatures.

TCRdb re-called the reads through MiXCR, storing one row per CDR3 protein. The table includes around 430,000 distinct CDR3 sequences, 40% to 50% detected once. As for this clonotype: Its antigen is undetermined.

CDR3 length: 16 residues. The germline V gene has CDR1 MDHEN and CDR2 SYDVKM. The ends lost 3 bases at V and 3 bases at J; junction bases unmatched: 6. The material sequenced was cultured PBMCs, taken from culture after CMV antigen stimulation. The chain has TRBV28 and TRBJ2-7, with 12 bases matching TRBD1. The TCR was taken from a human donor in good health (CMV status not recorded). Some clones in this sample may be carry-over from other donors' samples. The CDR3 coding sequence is TGTGCCAGCAGTTTTGGCAGGGACAGGGGGCTCTACGAGCAGTACTTC. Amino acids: CASSFGRDRGLYEQYF.